Listed here are 28 T cell receptor beta chains from one sample, sequenced in a study of T cell responses to AZD1222 COVID-19 vaccine. This table comes from immunoSEQ multiplex PCR, and its TCRdb copy is limited to in-frame clones, with some not included. In the table there are about 110,000 clones, around 81% of which are singletons. Sample: peripheral blood, taken on day 0 of AZD1222 vaccination. Every receptor here comes from an adult in good health.

J is TRBJ2-7 and V is TRBV12-3 or TRBV12-4, with 9 bases matching TRBD1. The CDR3 is 12 residues long. V lost 6 bases, J lost 5 bases, and 2 bases stayed unmatched. CDR3 sequence: CASSRQGDEQYF. In nucleotides, the CDR3 is TGTGCCAGCAGCCGACAGGGGGACGAGCAGTACTTC.

This clone was recorded only once. V usage is TRBV30 and J usage is TRBJ2-6, with D possibly TRBD2 on 6 matching bases. Deletions cut 3 bases from V and 4 bases from J, with 13 bases between. Germline V gene data show CDR1 as GTSNPN and CDR2 as SVGIG (reference sequence). The CDR3 sequence is 15 residues long. This CDR3 is CAWRVGGTGANVLTF. CDR3 nucleotide sequence: TGTGCCTGGAGAGTTGGGGGGACCGGGGCCAACGTCCTGACTTTC. Full variable domain (outside the CDR3, taken from reference TRBV30 and TRBJ2-6): SQTIHQWPATLVQPVGSPLSLECTVEGTSNPNLYWYRQAAGRGLQLLFYSVGIGQISSEVPQNLSASRPQDRQFILSSKKLLLSDSGFYLCAWRVGGTGANVLTFGAGSRLTVL.

This clone was recorded only once. The genes are TRBV7-2 and TRBJ2-1, with 8 bases matching TRBD2. The length of the CDR3 is 18 residues. V shed 4 bases and J 10 bases; nucleotides not matched to a gene: 21. Germline CDR1 is SGHTA and CDR2 is FQGNSA. CDR3 in DNA: TGTGCCAGCAGCTCGCAGGGGACTAGACGGGTCCCTACGGACGAGCAGTTCTTC. Encoded protein: CASSSQGTRRVPTDEQFF.

The chain recombines TRBV5-1 with TRBJ2-3, with TRBD2 matching 11 bases. V was clipped by 4 bases and J by 0 bases; unmatched bases: 4. The CDR3 contains 16 residues. Per the germline V gene, CDR1 is SGHRS and CDR2 is YFSETQ. The CDR3 bases are TGCGCCAGCAGCCGCTGGACTAGCGGGAGCACAGATACGCAGTATTTT. It encodes CASSRWTSGSTDTQYF.

The rearrangement links TRBV6-1 to TRBJ1-2; 8 bases agree with TRBD1. J gave up 4 bases and V 1 base, and 8 bases lay outside the gene matches. CDR3 length: 16 residues. CDR1 and CDR2 (germline): MNHNS, SASEGT. The CDR3, as DNA: TGTGCCAGCAGTGAAGGCAGGGGGCGGGTTGCCTATGGCTACACCTTC. It yields the protein CASSEGRGRVAYGYTF.

This clone was counted only a few times. The chain carries TRBV6-1 and TRBJ2-1; D perhaps matches TRBD1 (6 bases). Between the trimmed V and J ends, which lost 2 bases and 5 bases, there was a span of 16 bases. Germline V gene lookup returns CDR1 MNHNS and CDR2 SASEGT. The CDR3 is 16 residues long. The DNA for the CDR3 is TGTGCCAGCAGTGAATGGTTGACAGGATCCAACAATGAGCAGTTCTTC. It is translated as CASSEWLTGSNNEQFF.

This chain connects TRBV7-9 to TRBJ2-3, with D tentatively TRBD1 (6 bases). Trimming shortened V by 5 bases and J by 4 bases, and 19 bases separated the two germline ends. The CDR3 totals 16 residues. CDR1 SEHNR and CDR2 FQNEAQ come from the germline V gene (reference sequence). In nucleotides, the CDR3 is TGTGCCAGCAGCGGTTACAGGGCCGAAGACTCAGATACGCAGTATTTT. Residues: CASSGYRAEDSDTQYF. Full variable domain (rest looked up from reference TRBV7-9 and TRBJ2-3): DTGVSQNPRHKITKRGQNVTFRCDPISEHNRLYWYRQTLGQGPEFLTYFQNEAQLEKSRLLSDRFSAERPKGSFSTLEIQRTEQGDSAMYLCASSGYRAEDSDTQYFGPGTRLTVL.

This rearrangement joins TRBV5-1 to TRBJ2-1, with a tentative D call TRBD2 (6 bases). V was pared by 3 bases and J by 4 bases, with 11 bases between. CDR1 and CDR2 (germline): SGHRS, YFSETQ. This CDR3 spans 14 amino acids. The CDR3 DNA reads TGCGCCAGCAGCTCGGGACTGCAATACAATGAGCAGTTCTTC. Translated, it gives CASSSGLQYNEQFF.

The chain recombines TRBV6-4 with TRBJ2-7, with D unresolved. Germline-derived CDR1 and CDR2 are MRHNA and SNTAGT. With 7 bases removed from V and 2 bases from J, the gap between germline ends came to 21 bases. This CDR3 is built from 16 residues. The CDR3 is CASILNPALITYEQYF. Written as DNA, the CDR3 is TGTGCCAGCATCTTGAATCCAGCACTGATTACCTACGAGCAGTACTTC.

This clone has just a few counts. The J gene is TRBJ2-2, the V gene TRBV5-4, with a possible D match to TRBD2 (5 bases). V lost 4 bases to trimming and J lost 4 bases, with 23 bases between them. CDR1 SGHNT and CDR2 YYREEE come from the germline V gene (reference sequence). The CDR3 is 18 amino acids. In DNA form, the CDR3 reads TGTGCCAGCAGCCTGGAGGCGATGGACGCTGATGGCACCGGGGAGCTGTTTTTT. Protein product: CASSLEAMDADGTGELFF.

The rearrangement links TRBV1 to TRBJ2-3; no check of the table's D call, TRBD1, against the DNA was made. TRBV1 is a known pseudogene. The CDR3 has 14 residues. CDR3 region: CTSSSTAGTDTQYF. CDR3 DNA: TGCACCAGCAGCAGTACAGCAGGAACAGATACGCAGTATTTT.

The rearrangement links TRBV5-1 to TRBJ2-3; 8 nucleotides align to TRBD2. Trimming removed 3 bases from V and 1 base from J; junction bases left unmatched: 1. CDR1 is SGHRS and CDR2 is YFSETQ in the germline V gene. The CDR3 totals 14 residues. The CDR3, as DNA: TGCGCCAGCAGCTCGGGAGGGGGCACAGATACGCAGTATTTT. It yields the protein CASSSGGGTDTQYF.

This clone came up a few times. In DNA, the CDR3 is TGTGCCAGCAGCCCCGGGAGAACCGGAAATCAGCCCCAGCATTTT. Translated, it gives CASSPGRTGNQPQHF. The chain recombines TRBV7-8 with TRBJ1-5; the D is unclear. This CDR3 region has 15 residues. Germline V gives CDR1 SGHVS, CDR2 FQNEAQ. The V and J ends lost 5 bases and 4 bases respectively, with 15 bases between them.

The chain combines TRBV3-1 (or the pseudogene TRBV3-2) with TRBJ2-5; weak D call: TRBD1 (5 bases). V was cut by 1 base and J by 6 bases, with 9 bases left in between. Germline V gives CDR1 LGHDT, CDR2 YNNKEL (reference sequence). The CDR3 is 13 residues long. Here the CDR3 reads CASSQGQGQTQYF. The CDR3 coding sequence is TGTGCCAGCAGCCAAGGGCAGGGCCAGACCCAGTACTTC.

V and J are TRBV4-1 and TRBJ2-2, with 8 bases identical to TRBD2. Looked up from germline, CDR1 is MGHRA and CDR2 is YSYEKL. J lost 4 bases, V lost 1 base, and 5 bases had no gene match. This CDR3 contains 16 residues. The CDR3 DNA is TGCGCCAGCAGCCAAGCGGGGGGGCGCGGCACCGGGGAGCTGTTTTTT. It yields the protein CASSQAGGRGTGELFF.

The V and J genes are TRBV18 and TRBJ2-1; 12 bases are a match to TRBD2. J lost 0 bases, V lost 8 bases, and 5 bases had no gene match. CDR1 and CDR2 from the germline V gene are KGHSH and LQKENI. The CDR3 length is 16 residues. CDR3 sequence reads: CASRRTSGISYNEQFF. As DNA, the CDR3 is TGTGCCAGCCGAAGGACTAGCGGGATCTCCTACAATGAGCAGTTCTTC.

Comment on this clone: Other DNA sequences in this specimen translate into the identical CDR3. The V and J genes are TRBV7-2 and TRBJ2-7; TRBD1 agrees at 10 bases. Germline CDR1 and CDR2: SGHTA and FQGNSA. Trimming at V came to 5 bases and at J to 0 bases, leaving 1 base not matched to a gene. There are 14 residues in the CDR3. CDR3 DNA: TGTGCCAGCAGCCGGGACAGGGGCTCCTACGAGCAGTACTTC. Encoded protein: CASSRDRGSYEQYF.

The chain recombines TRBV13 with TRBJ1-5, with a weak D call TRBD1 (6 bases). Germline CDR1 reads PRHDT; CDR2 reads FYEKMQ (reference sequence). Trimming removed 1 base at V and 2 bases at J, with 12 bases between. The length of the CDR3 is 16 residues. CDR3 coding DNA: TGTGCCAGCAGCTTAGCAAGACCAGGGGGCAATCAGCCCCAGCATTTT. Protein product: CASSLARPGGNQPQHF.

The chain employs TRBV9 and TRBJ1-2; possible D gene TRBD1, 6 bases. Germline V gives CDR1 SGDLS, CDR2 YYNGEE. This CDR3 has 15 amino acids. The V and J ends lost 4 bases and 2 bases respectively, with 15 bases between them. The CDR3, as DNA: TGTGCCAGCAGCTCCGAGGCAGGGGCAAACTATGGCTACACCTTC. Translation: CASSSEAGANYGYTF.

The chain couples TRBV7-9 to TRBJ1-2, with D hard to call. The germline V gene has CDR1 SEHNR and CDR2 FQNEAQ (reference sequence). The length of the CDR3 is 14 residues. V was trimmed by 3 bases and J by 3 bases, leaving 11 bases between them. This chain's CDR3 is CASSLPRQHYGYTF. DNA for the CDR3: TGTGCCAGCAGCTTGCCCCGGCAACACTATGGCTACACCTTC.

The chain couples TRBV5-5 to TRBJ2-1; perhaps TRBD2 as D (5 bases). The CDR3 extends over 15 amino acids. CDR1 SGHKS and CDR2 YYEKEE come from the germline V gene (reference sequence). Trimming pared 1 base from V and 7 bases from J, leaving 15 bases between. CDR3 sequence: CASSLYGGLTNEQFF. The CDR3 DNA reads TGTGCCAGCAGCTTGTACGGCGGACTTACGAATGAGCAGTTCTTC.

The chain combines TRBV7-2 with TRBJ2-3; D unresolved. CDR1 is SGHTA, CDR2 FQGNSA, per germline. The V and J ends lost 3 bases and 3 bases respectively, with 19 bases between them. This CDR3 is built from 17 residues. CDR3 region: CASSFLGFRQRTDTQYF. The CDR3 region has the DNA TGTGCCAGCAGCTTTTTGGGCTTCCGGCAGCGTACAGATACGCAGTATTTT. The full variable domain, with the rest looked up from reference TRBV7-2 and TRBJ2-3, is GAGVSQSPSNKVTEKGKDVELRCDPISGHTALYWYRQSLGQGLEFLIYFQGNSAPDKSGLPSDRFSAERTGGSVSTLTIQRTQQEDSAVYLCASSFLGFRQRTDTQYFGPGTRLTVL.

Concerning this clone: One junction end disagrees with the germline gene, perhaps due to a read error. The chain recombines TRBV5-5 with TRBJ1-3; the D gene is possibly TRBD1 (6 bases). CDR3 length: 16 residues. Germline V gene sequence: CDR1 SGHKS, CDR2 YYEKEE (reference sequence). CDR3 in amino acids: CAGSLYLDSTGNTIYF. The CDR3, as DNA: TGTGCCGGCAGCTTATACTTGGACAGTACCGGAAACACCATATATTTT.

This rearrangement joins TRBV4-3 to TRBJ2-5; no definite D call. This CDR3 has 15 amino acids. CDR1 LGHNA and CDR2 YSLEER come from the germline V gene. Trimming cost V 0 bases and J 2 bases, with 10 bases left between them. CDR3 sequence reads: CASSQDFLQQETQYF. The CDR3 bases are TGCGCCAGCAGCCAAGATTTTTTACAGCAAGAGACCCAGTACTTC.

CDR3 DNA sequence: TGTGCCAGTAGTAGACGGTGGGACAGGGGTAATTCACCCCTCCACTTT. As protein: CASSRRWDRGNSPLHF. The chain couples TRBV19 to TRBJ1-6, with 10 bases aligning to TRBD1. Per germline, CDR1 LNHDA and CDR2 SQIVND (reference sequence). CDR3 length: 16 residues. Unmatched junction bases numbered 6, after V lost 4 bases and J lost 6 bases. The full variable domain, rest sourced from reference TRBV19 and TRBJ1-6, is DGGITQSPKYLFRKEGQNVTLSCEQNLNHDAMYWYRQDPGQGLRLIYYSQIVNDFQKGDIAEGYSVSREKKESFPLTVTSAQKNPTAFYLCASSRRWDRGNSPLHFGNGTRLTVT.

This clone came up once. The V call is TRBV5-1, the J call TRBJ1-3, with D possibly matching TRBD1 (5 bases). This CDR3 contains 16 residues. V was pared by 4 bases and J by 4 bases, with 18 bases between. Germline values: CDR1 SGHRS, CDR2 YFSETQ. CDR3 DNA: TGCGCCAGCAGCCGATGGACACCCGGCGGGGGAAACACCATATATTTT. It is translated as CASSRWTPGGGNTIYF.

The chain joins TRBV9 to TRBJ1-3; D uncertain. The germline V and J ends were trimmed by 0 bases and 4 bases, with 8 bases remaining between them. The CDR3 is made up of 14 amino acids. CDR1 SGDLS and CDR2 YYNGEE come from the germline V gene. CDR3 sequence reads: CASSVEGNGNTIYF. The CDR3 nucleotides are TGTGCCAGCAGCGTAGAAGGCAACGGAAACACCATATATTTT.

This clone was seen a handful of times. The chain is built from TRBV2 and TRBJ1-1; no reliable D call. With 3 bases removed from V and 4 bases from J, the gap between germline ends came to 15 bases. CDR3 length equals 15 residues. Germline CDR1 reads SNHLY; CDR2 reads FYNNEI. DNA of the CDR3: TGTGCCAGCAGTGAGGTTCGGCCGGGGAGCACTGAAGCTTTCTTT. It translates to CASSEVRPGSTEAFF.